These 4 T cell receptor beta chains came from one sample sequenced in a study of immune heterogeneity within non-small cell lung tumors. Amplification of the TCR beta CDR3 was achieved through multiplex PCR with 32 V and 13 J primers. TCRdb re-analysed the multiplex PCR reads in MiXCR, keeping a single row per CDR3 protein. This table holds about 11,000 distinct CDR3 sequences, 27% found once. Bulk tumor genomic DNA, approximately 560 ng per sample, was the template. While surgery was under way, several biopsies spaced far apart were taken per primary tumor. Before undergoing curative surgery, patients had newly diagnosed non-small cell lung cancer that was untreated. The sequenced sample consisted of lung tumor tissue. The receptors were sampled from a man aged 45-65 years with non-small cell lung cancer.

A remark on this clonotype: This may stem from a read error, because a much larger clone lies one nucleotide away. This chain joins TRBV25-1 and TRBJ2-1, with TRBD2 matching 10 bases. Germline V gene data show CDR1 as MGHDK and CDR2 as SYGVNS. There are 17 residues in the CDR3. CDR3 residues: CASSGLPGTSEYNQQFF. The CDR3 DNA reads TGTGCCAGCAGTGGCCTGCCCGGGACTAGCGAATACAATCAGCAGTTCTTC. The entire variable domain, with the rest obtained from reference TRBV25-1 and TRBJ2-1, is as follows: EADIYQTPRYLVIGTGKKITLECSQTMGHDKMYWYQQDPGMELHLIHYSYGVNSTEKGDLSSESTVSRIRTEHFPLTLESARPSHTSQYLCASSGLPGTSEYNQQFFGPGTRLTVL.

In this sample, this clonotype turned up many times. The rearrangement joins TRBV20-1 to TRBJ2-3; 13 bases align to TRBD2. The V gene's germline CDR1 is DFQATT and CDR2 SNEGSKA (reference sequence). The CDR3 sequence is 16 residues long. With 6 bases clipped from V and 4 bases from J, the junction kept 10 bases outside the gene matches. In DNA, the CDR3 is TGCAGTGCCTCCCGGACTAGCGGGAGAGGCTCAGATACGCAGTATTTT. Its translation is CSASRTSGRGSDTQYF.

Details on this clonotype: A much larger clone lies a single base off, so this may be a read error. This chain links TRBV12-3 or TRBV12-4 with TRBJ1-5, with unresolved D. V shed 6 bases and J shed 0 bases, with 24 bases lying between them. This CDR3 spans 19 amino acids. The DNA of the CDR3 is TGTGCCAGCAGACCCTCACCAGACCCGGGTAGATATAGCAATCAGCCCCAGCATTTT. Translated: CASRPSPDPGRYSNQPQHF.

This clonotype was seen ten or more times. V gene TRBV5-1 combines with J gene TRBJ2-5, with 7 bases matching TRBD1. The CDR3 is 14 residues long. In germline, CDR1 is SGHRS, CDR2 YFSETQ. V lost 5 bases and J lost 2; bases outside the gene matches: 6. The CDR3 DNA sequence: TGCGCCAGCAGAAAAGGACAGGAGCAAGAGACCCAGTACTTC. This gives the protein CASRKGQEQETQYF. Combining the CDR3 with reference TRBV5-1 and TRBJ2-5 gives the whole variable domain KAGVTQTPRYLIKTRGQQVTLSCSPISGHRSVSWYQQTPGQGLQFLFEYFSETQRNKGNFPGRFSGRQFSNSRSEMNVSTLELGDSALYLCASRKGQEQETQYFGPGTRLLVL.